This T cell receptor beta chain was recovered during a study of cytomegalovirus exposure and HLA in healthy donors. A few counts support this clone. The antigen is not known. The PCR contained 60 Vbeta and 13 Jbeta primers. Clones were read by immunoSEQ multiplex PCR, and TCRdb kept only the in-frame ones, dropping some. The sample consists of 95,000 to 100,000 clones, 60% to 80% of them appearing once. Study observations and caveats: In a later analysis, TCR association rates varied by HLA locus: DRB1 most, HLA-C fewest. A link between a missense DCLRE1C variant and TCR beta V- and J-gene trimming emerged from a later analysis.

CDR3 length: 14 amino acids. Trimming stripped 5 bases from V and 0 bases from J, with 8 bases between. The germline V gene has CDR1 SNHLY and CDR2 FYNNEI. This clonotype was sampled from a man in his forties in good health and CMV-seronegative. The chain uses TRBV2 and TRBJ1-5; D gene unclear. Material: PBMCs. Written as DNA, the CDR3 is TGTGCCAGCAGTATCGGGTTTAGCAATCAGCCCCAGCATTTT. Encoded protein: CASSIGFSNQPQHF.